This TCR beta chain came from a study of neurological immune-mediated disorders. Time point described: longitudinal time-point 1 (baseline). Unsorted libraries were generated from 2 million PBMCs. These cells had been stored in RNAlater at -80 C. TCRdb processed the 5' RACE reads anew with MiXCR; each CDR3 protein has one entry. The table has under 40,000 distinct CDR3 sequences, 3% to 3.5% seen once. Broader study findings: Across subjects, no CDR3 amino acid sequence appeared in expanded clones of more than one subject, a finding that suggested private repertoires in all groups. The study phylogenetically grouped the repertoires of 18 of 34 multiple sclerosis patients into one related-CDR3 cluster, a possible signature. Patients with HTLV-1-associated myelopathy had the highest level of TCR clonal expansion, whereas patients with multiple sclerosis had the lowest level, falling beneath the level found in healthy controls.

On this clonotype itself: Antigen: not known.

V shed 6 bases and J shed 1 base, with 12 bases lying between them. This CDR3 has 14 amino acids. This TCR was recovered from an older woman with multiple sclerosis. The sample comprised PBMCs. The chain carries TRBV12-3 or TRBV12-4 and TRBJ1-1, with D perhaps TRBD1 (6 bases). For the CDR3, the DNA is TGTGCCAGCAGCCCGGGACACCAGAACACTGAAGCTTTCTTT. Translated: CASSPGHQNTEAFF.